This TCR beta chain comes out of a study of TET2 disruption in CD19-targeted CAR T cells (dated by TCRdb to between 2017 and 2018). General notes on the study: Sample numbers were set by the original clinical trial design and sample availability, with no additional inclusion criteria. What the authors observed across the whole study: The conclusions drawn about the patient's CAR T cells were based on extensive analysis of just one subject.

As to this clone: Its antigen specificity is not known. One junction end does not reproduce the germline sequence, and a read error may be involved. The observed sequence ends 3 residues before the CDR3 terminus, with the missing tail filled in from the germline J gene.

Taken from the germline V gene, the CDR1 and CDR2 loops are LGHNA and YNFKEQ. The CDR3 numbers 12 residues from cysteine through phenylalanine. The DNA covers only part of the CDR3, 27 bases in frame from base 1. This specimen's treatment or condition label, per the study, means: autologous CTL019 cells: CD19 CAR with 4-1BB and CD3 zeta domains. TCR zeta and 4-1BB costimulatory signaling domains were incorporated into the CD19 CAR. T cells for CTL019 manufacturing were collected from peripheral blood by leukapheresis. The DNeasy Blood and Tissue Kit was used to extract genomic DNA from pre-infusion T cells, peripheral blood, or sorted post-infusion T cells. Deep sequencing of the TCR beta chain was done using the immunoSEQ assay. Under the source paper's analysis protocol: Only productive TCR beta rearrangements were used to compute clonotype frequencies. Here the immuneACCESS table is served through TCRdb, limited to in-frame sequences with V and J called. Missing clones are a known gap in these copies; in checked studies unresolved V genes cover under half, and the rest lacks a known reason. V, J and clone size are taken as reported in that table, and D and trimming were inferred from the DNA itself. This sample's clone table shows around 30,000 clones. 1.5% to 2% of the sample is in the top ten clones.

The TCR originated in a man aged 65 to 79 with chronic lymphocytic leukemia. The chain joins TRBV4-2 to TRBJ2-2; confidence is insufficient to name the D gene. The sample consisted of CD8- CAR+ T cells sorted from cultured blood T cells, taken for CD19 CAR T cell therapy. What this sample's cell subset or site label stands for: CD8-negative CAR-positive T cells from the infusion product. The DNA read from the CDR3 is TGCGCCAGCAGCCCCCAGACCGGGGAG. Translated, this is CASSPQTGE. The CDR3 reads in full as CASSPQTGELFF.